One T cell receptor beta chain is described in this entry. This entry is derived from a study of CD8 T cells in Susac syndrome. Treatment-naive patients with stable or active relapsing-remitting disease served as multiple sclerosis controls. The TEMRA cells underwent FACS enrichment, while the CD8+ and CD4+ T cells underwent negative isolation. CDR3 length: 18 residues. With 3 bases removed from V and 6 bases from J, the gap between germline ends came to 26 bases. CDR1 is LNHDA and CDR2 is SQIVND in the germline V gene (reference sequence). An input of 0.5 to 1 ug of RNA was subjected to reverse transcription using random hexamers. The method of amplification for TCR beta CDR3 was immunoSEQ multiplex PCR, covering 54 Vbeta and 13 Jbeta. One entry per CDR3 protein, called by TCRdb with MiXCR from the immunoSEQ multiplex PCR reads. The table lists about 250,000 distinct CDR3 sequences, 80% to 95% of them singletons, with around 0.07% in the top ten.

Material: CD4+ T cells from PBMCs. This sequence was found in a human donor with multiple sclerosis. The chain carries TRBV19 and TRBJ1-2, with D perhaps TRBD1 (6 bases). Here the CDR3 DNA reads TGTGCCAGTAGTATCCCCTCCTTGGGGGCCCGAACGGCTGATGGCTACACCTTC. Its translation is CASSIPSLGARTADGYTF.